This passage covers 13 T cell receptor beta chains from one sample sequenced in a study of cytomegalovirus exposure and HLA in healthy donors. Researchers ran the PCR with 60 Vbeta and 13 Jbeta primers. Profiling relied on immunoSEQ multiplex PCR, and the TCRdb table lists in-frame clones only, not all of them. The table has roughly 170,000 clones, 77% seen once. Sequencing used PBMCs. The origin of the receptors is a woman aged 25 to 39 in good health and CMV-seropositive.

The chain recombines TRBV5-1 with TRBJ2-1, with TRBD2 as a possible D gene (5 bases). V dropped 0 bases and J dropped 3 bases, with 10 bases sitting between them. The CDR3 extends over 15 amino acids. Per the germline V gene, CDR1 is SGHRS and CDR2 is YFSETQ. This chain's CDR3 is CASSLVGRDYNEQFF. CDR3 coding DNA: TGCGCCAGCAGCTTGGTTGGACGGGACTACAATGAGCAGTTCTTC.

J is TRBJ2-1 and V is TRBV5-1, with 12 nucleotides matching TRBD2. V dropped 1 base and J dropped 4; count of bases not matched to a gene: 3. The CDR3 is made up of 16 amino acids. CDR1 is SGHRS, CDR2 YFSETQ, per germline. This chain's CDR3 is CASSLQTSGGYNEQFF. CDR3 DNA sequence: TGCGCCAGCAGCTTGCAGACTAGCGGGGGATACAATGAGCAGTTCTTC.

The chain uses TRBV7-9 and TRBJ2-7; TRBD2 agrees at 7 bases. V shed 5 bases and J 5 bases; nucleotides not matched to a gene: 3. Germline values: CDR1 SEHNR, CDR2 FQNEAQ (reference sequence). The CDR3 is 12 residues long. The CDR3 DNA is TGTGCCAGCAGCCGACTAGCCCACGAGCAGTACTTC. Translation gives CASSRLAHEQYF.

The chain couples TRBV15 to TRBJ1-5; TRBD1 matches 8 bases. With 3 bases clipped from V and 5 bases from J, the junction kept 3 bases outside the gene matches. The CDR3 is 14 residues long. Per germline, CDR1 LNHNV and CDR2 YYDKDF (reference sequence). The chain's CDR3 is CATSRGQADQPQHF. DNA for the CDR3: TGTGCCACCAGCAGGGGACAGGCGGATCAGCCCCAGCATTTT. The full variable domain, rest sourced from reference TRBV15 and TRBJ1-5, is DAMVIQNPRYQVTQFGKPVTLSCSQTLNHNVMYWYQQKSSQAPKLLFHYYDKDFNNEADTPDNFQSRRPNTSFCFLDIRSPGLGDTAMYLCATSRGQADQPQHFGDGTRLSIL.

J is TRBJ2-3 and V is TRBV15; 7 nucleotides match TRBD2. The CDR3 contains 16 residues. Per the germline V gene, CDR1 is LNHNV and CDR2 is YYDKDF (reference sequence). V was clipped by 0 bases and J by 4 bases; unmatched bases: 7. CDR3 residues: CATSRDLAGVADTQYF. CDR3 nucleotides: TGTGCCACCAGCAGAGATCTCGCGGGAGTGGCAGATACGCAGTATTTT.

The chain employs TRBV27 and TRBJ2-1, with 8 bases identical to TRBD1. After removal of 5 bases from V and 1 base from J, the junction contained 7 bases not matched to a gene. Germline CDR1 is MNHEY and CDR2 is SMNVEV (reference sequence). CDR3 size: 16 residues. CDR3 region: CASSGLRTGSYNEQFF. In DNA, the CDR3 is TGTGCCAGCAGTGGCCTTCGGACAGGGTCCTACAATGAGCAGTTCTTC.

The chain couples TRBV5-5 to TRBJ1-2; the D gene is possibly TRBD1 (5 bases). Germline CDR1 and CDR2: SGHKS and YYEKEE (reference sequence). This CDR3 region has 13 residues. With 6 bases removed from V and 11 bases from J, the gap between germline ends came to 20 bases. The CDR3 sequence is CASISPRAESYTF. The CDR3 DNA reads TGTGCCAGCATTTCCCCCAGGGCAGAATCGTACACCTTC.

The V and J genes are TRBV21-1 and TRBJ2-3; the table gives TRBD2 as D, unverified against the DNA. TRBV21-1 is noted as a pseudogene. This CDR3 has 19 residues. The CDR3 sequence: CASSIKEHPGTRKVDTQYF. In nucleotides, the CDR3 is TGTGCCAGCAGCATTAAGGAGCACCCCGGGACTAGAAAGGTAGATACGCAGTATTTT.

The chain carries TRBV19 and TRBJ1-2, with a possible D match to TRBD1 (5 bases). The length of the CDR3 is 18 residues. With 7 bases removed from V and 2 bases from J, the gap between germline ends came to 26 bases. The V gene's germline CDR1 is LNHDA and CDR2 SQIVND (reference sequence). The CDR3 is CASTSQAPSQGTNYGYTF. In DNA form, the CDR3 reads TGTGCCAGTACCTCACAGGCCCCTTCCCAGGGTACCAACTATGGCTACACCTTC.

V and J are TRBV21-1 and TRBJ2-3; the D segment call TRBD1 is taken from the table without a DNA check. TRBV21-1 is reported as a pseudogene. CDR3 length: 15 amino acids. In nucleotides, the CDR3 is TGTGCCAGCAGCAATTCTAGGGGGCGAACAGATACGCAGTATTTT. This translates into CASSNSRGRTDTQYF.

This clone was recorded only once. The V gene is TRBV6-1, the J gene TRBJ2-1; possible D gene TRBD2, 6 bases. In germline, CDR1 is MNHNS, CDR2 SASEGT. The CDR3 has 14 residues. V was clipped by 10 bases and J by 5 bases, with 18 bases between them. CDR3 bases: TGTGCCATCATAGCCGGGACTGGAAACAATGAGCAGTTCTTC. The encoded protein is CAIIAGTGNNEQFF.

This chain joins TRBV13 and TRBJ2-5; 8 positions agree with TRBD1. In germline, CDR1 is PRHDT, CDR2 FYEKMQ (reference sequence). This CDR3 has 18 amino acids. Losses at the gene ends were 5 bases for V and 7 bases for J; bases not matched to a gene: 21. Written as DNA, the CDR3 is TGTGCCAGCAGCCGGACGGGACAGGCTGGCACCACCCCTGCGACCCAGTACTTC. It codes for CASSRTGQAGTTPATQYF.

CDR3 coding DNA: TGTGCCAGTAGTATCCGGACAGGGGGCTCCTACGAGCAGTACTTC. Its protein is CASSIRTGGSYEQYF. The chain carries TRBV19 and TRBJ2-7; 10 nucleotides agree with TRBD1. This CDR3 is 15 amino acids long. Losses at the gene ends were 3 bases for V and 0 bases for J; bases not matched to a gene: 2. Germline V gene data show CDR1 as LNHDA and CDR2 as SQIVND (reference sequence). The full variable domain, with the rest looked up from reference TRBV19 and TRBJ2-7, is DGGITQSPKYLFRKEGQNVTLSCEQNLNHDAMYWYRQDPGQGLRLIYYSQIVNDFQKGDIAEGYSVSREKKESFPLTVTSAQKNPTAFYLCASSIRTGGSYEQYFGPGTRLTVT.